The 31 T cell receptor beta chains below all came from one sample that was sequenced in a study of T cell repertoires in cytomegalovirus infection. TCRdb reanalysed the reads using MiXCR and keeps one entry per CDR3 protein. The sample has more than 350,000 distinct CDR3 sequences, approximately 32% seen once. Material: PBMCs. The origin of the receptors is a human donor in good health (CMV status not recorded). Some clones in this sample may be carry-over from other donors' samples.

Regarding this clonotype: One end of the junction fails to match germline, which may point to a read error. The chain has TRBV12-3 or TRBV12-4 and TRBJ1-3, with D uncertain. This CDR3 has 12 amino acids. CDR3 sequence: CASSFSVNTIYF. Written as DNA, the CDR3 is TGTGCCAGCAGTTTTTCTGTAAACACCATATATTTT.

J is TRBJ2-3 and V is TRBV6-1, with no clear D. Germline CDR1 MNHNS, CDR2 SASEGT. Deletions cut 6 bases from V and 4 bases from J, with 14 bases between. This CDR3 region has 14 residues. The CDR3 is CASSPTSDADTQYF. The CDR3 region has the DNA TGTGCCAGCAGCCCCACATCGGACGCAGATACGCAGTATTTT.

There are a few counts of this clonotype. The CDR3 loop is CASSQDEDRRTGRPDTQYF. The CDR3 nucleotides are TGCGCCAGCAGCCAAGATGAGGATAGGCGGACAGGGCGGCCAGATACGCAGTATTTT. The J gene is TRBJ2-3, the V gene TRBV4-3, with 8 positions matching TRBD1. Germline V CDR1 and CDR2: LGHNA, YSLEER. The CDR3 length is 19 residues. V gave up 0 bases and J gave up 4 bases; unmatched junction bases: 15.

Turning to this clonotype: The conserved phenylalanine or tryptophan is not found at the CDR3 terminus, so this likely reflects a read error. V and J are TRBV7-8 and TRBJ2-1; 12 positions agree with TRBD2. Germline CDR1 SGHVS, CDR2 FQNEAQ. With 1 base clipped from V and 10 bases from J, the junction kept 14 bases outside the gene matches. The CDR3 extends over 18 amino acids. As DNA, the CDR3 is TGTGCCAGCAGCTTAGGGGAGCACCCGGGACTAGCGGGCGCAGAGCAGTTCTTA. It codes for CASSLGEHPGLAGAEQFL.

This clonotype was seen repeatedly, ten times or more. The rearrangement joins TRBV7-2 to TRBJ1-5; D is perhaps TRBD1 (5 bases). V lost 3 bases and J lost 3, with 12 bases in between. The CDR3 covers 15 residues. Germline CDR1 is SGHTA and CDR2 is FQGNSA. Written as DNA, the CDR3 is TGTGCCAGCAGCTTGGGTGGGACTAACAATCAGCCCCAGCATTTT. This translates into CASSLGGTNNQPQHF. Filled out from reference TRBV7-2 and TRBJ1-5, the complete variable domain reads GAGVSQSPSNKVTEKGKDVELRCDPISGHTALYWYRQSLGQGLEFLIYFQGNSAPDKSGLPSDRFSAERTGGSVSTLTIQRTQQEDSAVYLCASSLGGTNNQPQHFGDGTRLSIL.

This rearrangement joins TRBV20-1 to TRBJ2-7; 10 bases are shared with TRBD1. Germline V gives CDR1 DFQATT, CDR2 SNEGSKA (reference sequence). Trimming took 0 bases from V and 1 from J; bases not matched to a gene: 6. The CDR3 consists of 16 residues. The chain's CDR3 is CSARDWGQGRSYEQYF. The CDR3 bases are TGCAGTGCTAGAGATTGGGGACAGGGGAGATCCTACGAGCAGTACTTC.

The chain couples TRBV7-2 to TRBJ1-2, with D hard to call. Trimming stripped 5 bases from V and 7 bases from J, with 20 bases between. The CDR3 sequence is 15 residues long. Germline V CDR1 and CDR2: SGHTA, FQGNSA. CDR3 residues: CASSGRPLSWPGYTF. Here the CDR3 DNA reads TGTGCCAGCAGCGGACGCCCTTTGTCCTGGCCTGGCTACACCTTC.

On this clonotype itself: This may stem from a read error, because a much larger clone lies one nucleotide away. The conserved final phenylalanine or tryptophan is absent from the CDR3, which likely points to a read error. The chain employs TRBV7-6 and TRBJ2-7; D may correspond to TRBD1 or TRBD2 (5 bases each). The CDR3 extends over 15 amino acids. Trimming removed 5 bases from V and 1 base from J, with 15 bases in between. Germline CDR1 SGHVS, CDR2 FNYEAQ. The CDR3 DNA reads TGTGCCAGCAGCGCCCGGGACGGAGGATCCTACGAGCAGTACTTA. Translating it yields CASSARDGGSYEQYL.

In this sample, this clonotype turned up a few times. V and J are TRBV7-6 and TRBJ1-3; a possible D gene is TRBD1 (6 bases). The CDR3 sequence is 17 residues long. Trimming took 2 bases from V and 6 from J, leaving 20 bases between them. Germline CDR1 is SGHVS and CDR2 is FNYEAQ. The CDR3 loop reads CASSLSLRGTRENTIYF. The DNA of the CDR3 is TGTGCCAGCAGCTTATCTCTCAGGGGAACGCGGGAAAACACCATATATTTT.

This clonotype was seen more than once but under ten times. The CDR3 region has the DNA TGTGCCTGGAGCGACGATTCCTACGAGCAGTACTTC. Translating gives CAWSDDSYEQYF. This chain joins TRBV30 and TRBJ2-7; D gene uncertain. The CDR3 totals 12 residues. The germline gives CDR1 GTSNPN, CDR2 SVGIG (reference sequence). The V and J ends lost 3 bases and 1 base respectively, with 7 bases between them.

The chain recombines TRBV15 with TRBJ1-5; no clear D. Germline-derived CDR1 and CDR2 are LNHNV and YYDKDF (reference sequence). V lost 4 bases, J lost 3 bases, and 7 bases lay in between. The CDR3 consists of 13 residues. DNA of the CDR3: TGTGCCACCAGCACAGGTTTCAATCAGCCCCAGCATTTT. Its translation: CATSTGFNQPQHF.

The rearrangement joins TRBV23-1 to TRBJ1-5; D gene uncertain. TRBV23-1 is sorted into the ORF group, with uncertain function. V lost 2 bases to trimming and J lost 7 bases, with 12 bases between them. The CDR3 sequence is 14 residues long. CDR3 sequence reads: CASSQSGGSQPQHF. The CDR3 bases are TGCGCCAGCAGTCAAAGCGGCGGCTCGCAGCCCCAGCATTTT.

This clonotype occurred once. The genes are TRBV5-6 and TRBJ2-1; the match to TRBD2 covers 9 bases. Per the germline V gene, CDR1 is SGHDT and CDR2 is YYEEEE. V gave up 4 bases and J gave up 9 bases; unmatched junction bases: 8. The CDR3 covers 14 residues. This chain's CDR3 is CASSPQGLAIEQFF. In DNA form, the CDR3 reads TGTGCCAGCAGCCCTCAGGGACTAGCTATTGAGCAGTTCTTC.

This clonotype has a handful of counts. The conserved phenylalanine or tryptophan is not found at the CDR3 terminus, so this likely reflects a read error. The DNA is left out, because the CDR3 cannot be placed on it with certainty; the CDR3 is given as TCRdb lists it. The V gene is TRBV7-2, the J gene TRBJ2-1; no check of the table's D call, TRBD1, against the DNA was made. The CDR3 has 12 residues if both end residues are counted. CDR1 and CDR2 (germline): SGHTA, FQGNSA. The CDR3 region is CASNLGGSEQLL.

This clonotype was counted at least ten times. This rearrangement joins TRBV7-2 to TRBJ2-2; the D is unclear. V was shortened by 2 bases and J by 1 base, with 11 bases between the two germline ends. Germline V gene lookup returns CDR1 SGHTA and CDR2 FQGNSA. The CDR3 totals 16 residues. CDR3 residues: CASSLSFSQNTGELFF. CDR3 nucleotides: TGTGCCAGCAGCTTATCTTTCTCCCAGAACACCGGGGAGCTGTTTTTT.

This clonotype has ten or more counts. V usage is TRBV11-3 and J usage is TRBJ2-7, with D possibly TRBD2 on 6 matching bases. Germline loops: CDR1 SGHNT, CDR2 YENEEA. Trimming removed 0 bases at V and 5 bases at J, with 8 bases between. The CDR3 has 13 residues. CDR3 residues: CASSLDWEDEQYF. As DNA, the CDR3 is TGTGCCAGCAGCTTAGATTGGGAGGACGAGCAGTACTTC.

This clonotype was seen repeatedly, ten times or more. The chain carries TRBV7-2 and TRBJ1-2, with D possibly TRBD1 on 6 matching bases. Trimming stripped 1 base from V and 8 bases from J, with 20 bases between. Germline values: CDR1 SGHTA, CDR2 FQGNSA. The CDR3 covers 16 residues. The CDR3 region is CASSLDLGDRTVGYTF. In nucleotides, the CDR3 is TGTGCCAGCAGCTTAGACCTCGGAGACAGGACGGTCGGCTACACCTTC.

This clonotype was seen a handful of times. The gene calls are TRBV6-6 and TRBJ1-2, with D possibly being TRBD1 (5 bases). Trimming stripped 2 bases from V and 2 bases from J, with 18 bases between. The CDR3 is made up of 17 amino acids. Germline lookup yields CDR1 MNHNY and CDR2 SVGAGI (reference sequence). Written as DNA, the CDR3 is TGTGCCAGCAGTTACCCCCCGGGGGACGGAACCAACTATGGCTACACCTTC. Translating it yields CASSYPPGDGTNYGYTF.

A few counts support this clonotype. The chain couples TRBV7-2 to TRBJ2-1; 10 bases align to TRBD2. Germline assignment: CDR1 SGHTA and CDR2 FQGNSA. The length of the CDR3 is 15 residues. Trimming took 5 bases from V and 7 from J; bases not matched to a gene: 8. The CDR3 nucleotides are TGTGCCAGCAGCCGCAGGAGCGGGGGGGCTAATGAGCAGTTCTTC. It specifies CASSRRSGGANEQFF.

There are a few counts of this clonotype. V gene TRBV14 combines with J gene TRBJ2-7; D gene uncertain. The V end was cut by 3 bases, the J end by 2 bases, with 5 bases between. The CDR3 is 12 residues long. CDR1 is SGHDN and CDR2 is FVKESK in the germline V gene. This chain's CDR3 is CASSHVTYEQYF. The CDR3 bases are TGTGCCAGCAGCCACGTCACCTACGAGCAGTACTTC.

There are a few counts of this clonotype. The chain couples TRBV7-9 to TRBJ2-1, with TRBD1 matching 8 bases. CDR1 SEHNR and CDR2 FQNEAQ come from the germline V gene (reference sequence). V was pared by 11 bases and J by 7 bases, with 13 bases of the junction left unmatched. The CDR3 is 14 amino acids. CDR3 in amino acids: CAGQGNNVRNEQFF. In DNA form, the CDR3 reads TGTGCCGGACAGGGAAATAATGTCCGGAATGAGCAGTTCTTC.

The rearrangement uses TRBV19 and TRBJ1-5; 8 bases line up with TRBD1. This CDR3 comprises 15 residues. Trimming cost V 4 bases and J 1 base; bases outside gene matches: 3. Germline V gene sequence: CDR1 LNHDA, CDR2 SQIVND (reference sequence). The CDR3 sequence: CASSRYRGSNQPQHF. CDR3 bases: TGTGCCAGTAGTAGGTACAGGGGGAGCAATCAGCCCCAGCATTTT.

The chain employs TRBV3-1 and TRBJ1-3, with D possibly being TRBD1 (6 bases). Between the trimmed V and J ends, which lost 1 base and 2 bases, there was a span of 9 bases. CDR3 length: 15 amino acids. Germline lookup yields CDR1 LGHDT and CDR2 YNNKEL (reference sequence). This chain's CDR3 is CASSQGTVPGNTIYF. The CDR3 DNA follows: TGTGCCAGCAGCCAAGGGACAGTCCCTGGAAACACCATATATTTT.

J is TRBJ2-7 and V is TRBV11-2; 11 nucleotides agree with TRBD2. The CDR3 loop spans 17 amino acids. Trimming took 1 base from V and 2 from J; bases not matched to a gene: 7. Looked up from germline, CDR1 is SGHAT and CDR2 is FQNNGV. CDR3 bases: TGTGCCAGCAGCTTAGTGGCTAGCGGGGGGAATACCTACGAGCAGTACTTC. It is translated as CASSLVASGGNTYEQYF. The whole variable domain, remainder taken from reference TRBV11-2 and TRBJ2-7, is EAGVAQSPRYKIIEKRQSVAFWCNPISGHATLYWYQQILGQGPKLLIQFQNNGVVDDSQLPKDRFSAERLKGVDSTLKIQPAKLEDSAVYLCASSLVASGGNTYEQYFGPGTRLTVT.

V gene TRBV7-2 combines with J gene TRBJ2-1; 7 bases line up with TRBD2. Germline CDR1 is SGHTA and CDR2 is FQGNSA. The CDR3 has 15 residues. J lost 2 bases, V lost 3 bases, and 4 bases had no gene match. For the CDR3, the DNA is TGTGCCAGCAGCTTCCGGGACTACCCCTACAATGAGCAGTTCTTC. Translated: CASSFRDYPYNEQFF.

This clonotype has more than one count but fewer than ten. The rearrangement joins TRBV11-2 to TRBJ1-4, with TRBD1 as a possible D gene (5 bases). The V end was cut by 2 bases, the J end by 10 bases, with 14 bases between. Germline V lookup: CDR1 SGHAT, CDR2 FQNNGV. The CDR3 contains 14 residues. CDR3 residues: CASSLKEGSGKLFF. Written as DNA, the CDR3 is TGTGCCAGCAGCTTAAAAGAGGGGTCGGGAAAACTGTTTTTT.

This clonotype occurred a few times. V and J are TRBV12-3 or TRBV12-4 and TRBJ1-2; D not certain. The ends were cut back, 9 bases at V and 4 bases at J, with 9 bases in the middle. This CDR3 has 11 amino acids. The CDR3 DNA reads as TGTGCCAGTTATACGGGCTATGGCTACACCTTC. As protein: CASYTGYGYTF.

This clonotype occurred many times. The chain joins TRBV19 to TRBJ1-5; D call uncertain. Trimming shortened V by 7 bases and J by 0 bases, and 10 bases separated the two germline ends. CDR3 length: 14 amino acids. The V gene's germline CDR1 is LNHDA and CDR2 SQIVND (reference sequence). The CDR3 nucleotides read TGTGCCAGTATACCAATGGGTAGCAATCAGCCCCAGCATTTT. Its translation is CASIPMGSNQPQHF.

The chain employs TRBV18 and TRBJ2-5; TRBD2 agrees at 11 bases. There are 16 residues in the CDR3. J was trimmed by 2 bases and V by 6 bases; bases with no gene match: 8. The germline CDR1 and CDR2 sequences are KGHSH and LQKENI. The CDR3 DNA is TGTGCCAGCTCCGCCCTCGCTAGCGGGGGGCAAGAGACCCAGTACTTC. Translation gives CASSALASGGQETQYF.

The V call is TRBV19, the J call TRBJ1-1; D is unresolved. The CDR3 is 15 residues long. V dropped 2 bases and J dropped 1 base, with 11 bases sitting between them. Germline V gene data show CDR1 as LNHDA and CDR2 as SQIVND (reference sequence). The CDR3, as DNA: TGTGCCAGTAGTATATCTGTCTGGGCGAACACTGAAGCTTTCTTT. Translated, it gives CASSISVWANTEAFF.

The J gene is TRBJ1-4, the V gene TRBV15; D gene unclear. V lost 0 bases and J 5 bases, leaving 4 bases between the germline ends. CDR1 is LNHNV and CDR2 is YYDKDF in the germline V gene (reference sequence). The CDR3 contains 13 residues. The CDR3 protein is CATSRDPNEKLFF. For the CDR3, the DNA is TGTGCCACCAGCAGAGACCCGAATGAAAAACTGTTTTTT.